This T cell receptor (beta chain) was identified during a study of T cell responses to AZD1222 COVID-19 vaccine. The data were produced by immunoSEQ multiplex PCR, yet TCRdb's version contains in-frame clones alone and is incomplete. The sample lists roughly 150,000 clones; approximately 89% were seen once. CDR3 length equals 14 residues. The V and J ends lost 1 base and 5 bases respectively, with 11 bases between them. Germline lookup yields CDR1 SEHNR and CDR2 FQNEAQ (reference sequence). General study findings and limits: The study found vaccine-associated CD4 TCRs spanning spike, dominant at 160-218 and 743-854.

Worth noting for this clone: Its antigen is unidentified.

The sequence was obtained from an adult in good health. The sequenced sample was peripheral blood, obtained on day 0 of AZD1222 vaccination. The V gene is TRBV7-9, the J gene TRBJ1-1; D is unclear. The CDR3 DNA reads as TGTGCCAGCAGCTTAGGTGGCAGATGGACTGAAGCTTTCTTT. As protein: CASSLGGRWTEAFF.